A single sample is the source of the 9 T cell receptor beta chains below, sequenced in a study of blood T cells in healthy people across ages. A J-beta primer mix and a sample-barcoded 5' primer were used in a second PCR of roughly 6 to 12 cycles. A single record per CDR3 protein comes from TCRdb applying MiXCR to the 5' RACE reads. The sample lists roughly 720,000 distinct CDR3 sequences, roughly 50% seen once, with around 41% in the top ten. The sample consisted of blood. The receptors here all came from a man older than 75 in good health.

V gene TRBV6-5 combines with J gene TRBJ2-4; 7 nucleotides line up with TRBD1. The J call is doubtful: the DNA matches TRBJ2-7 better. Germline V lookup: CDR1 MNHEY, CDR2 SVGAGI. The CDR3 loop spans 17 amino acids. The CDR3 DNA follows: TGTGCCAGCAGTTATGGTTGGGCCAGGGGGAGCTCCTACGAGCAGTACTTC. Protein sequence: CASSYGWARGSSYEQYF.

The V and J genes are TRBV12-5 and TRBJ2-6; maybe TRBD1 (6 bases). CDR1 and CDR2 from the germline V gene are LGHNT and FRNRAP. Trimming took 6 bases from V and 0 from J, leaving 18 bases between them. The CDR3 is 18 residues long. The CDR3 DNA follows: TGTGCTAGTGGACCTATCTCGACAGGCTACTCTGGGGCCAACGTCCTGACTTTC. The encoded protein is CASGPISTGYSGANVLTF.

This clonotype was seen ten or more times. The chain recombines TRBV7-2 with TRBJ2-3; perhaps TRBD2 as D (5 bases). In germline, CDR1 is SGHTA, CDR2 FQGNSA. V shed 7 bases and J shed 14 bases, with 22 bases lying between them. The CDR3 is made up of 13 amino acids. CDR3: CASNALLSGYAYF. CDR3 coding DNA: TGTGCCAGCAATGCGTTGTTGTCGGGATACGCGTATTTT.

V and J are TRBV12-3 or TRBV12-4 and TRBJ2-7; 10 nucleotides line up with TRBD1. The V segment lost 5 bases and the J segment 0 bases; nucleotides outside the gene matches: 7. CDR3 length: 16 residues. The chain's CDR3 is CASSTPGQGFSYEQYF. In nucleotides, the CDR3 is TGTGCCAGCAGTACACCGGGACAGGGGTTCTCCTACGAGCAGTACTTC.

The chain combines TRBV9 with TRBJ2-5, with D perhaps TRBD1 (6 bases). The CDR3 runs to 15 residues. V lost 0 bases and J 6 bases, leaving 15 bases between the germline ends. Germline CDR1 reads SGDLS; CDR2 reads YYNGEE. The CDR3 is CASSVALDRAQTQYF. DNA of the CDR3: TGTGCCAGCAGCGTAGCCCTGGACAGAGCGCAGACCCAGTACTTC.

This clonotype was counted between two and nine times. This chain connects TRBV3-1 to TRBJ1-1, with a possible D match to TRBD1 (6 bases). V lost 1 base and J 4 bases, leaving 13 bases between the germline ends. The CDR3 runs 15 residues. Germline CDR1 and CDR2: LGHDT and YNNKEL (reference sequence). CDR3 sequence: CASSQVGGALTEAFF. CDR3 in DNA: TGTGCCAGCAGCCAAGTAGGGGGGGCTCTCACTGAAGCTTTCTTT.

This clonotype was picked up a small number of times. CDR3 in amino acids: CASSLAGRADEQFF. The DNA for the CDR3 is TGTGCCAGCAGCTTAGCGGGGCGGGCCGATGAGCAGTTCTTC. This chain uses TRBV7-2 with TRBJ2-1, with D perhaps matching TRBD1 or TRBD2 (5 bases each). V was trimmed by 0 bases and J by 8 bases, leaving 11 bases between them. The CDR3 covers 14 residues. CDR1 and CDR2 (germline): SGHTA, FQGNSA.

The rearrangement uses TRBV29-1 and TRBJ2-2; 7 positions match TRBD1. The CDR3 extends over 14 amino acids. V shed 4 bases, J shed 6 bases, and the junction held 8 bases outside the gene matches. Germline values: CDR1 SQVTM, CDR2 ANQGSEA. This CDR3 reads CSVGNRGSAGELFF. The CDR3 DNA reads TGCAGCGTTGGTAACAGGGGATCTGCCGGGGAGCTGTTTTTT.

V is TRBV20-1 and J is TRBJ1-2; D remains ambiguous. The CDR3 has 13 amino acids. The germline gives CDR1 DFQATT, CDR2 SNEGSKA (reference sequence). Trimming took 6 bases from V and 4 from J, leaving 15 bases between them. This CDR3 reads CSAPTVDSYGYTF. CDR3 nucleotide sequence: TGCAGTGCGCCGACGGTAGACTCCTATGGCTACACCTTC.